Listed here is a single TCR beta chain. Additional DNA sequences in this sample encode the identical CDR3. The CDR3 spans 15 residues. V shed 0 bases, J shed 2 bases, and the junction held 1 base outside the gene matches. Germline V lookup: CDR1 LGHNA, CDR2 YNFKEQ. The sample belongs to a study of shared clonotypes between healthy human individuals. Sorted-subset replicate PCRs used around 0.2 ug DNA, about 30,000 T cell genomes. Here immunoSEQ multiplex PCR was the method, and the copy in TCRdb shows in-frame clones only, minus some. This sample has roughly 2,500,000 clones; under 95% occur once, and the top ten carry 0.36%. Each of the donors was a healthy adult who was HIV-negative and had not had a recent acute infection or vaccination.

The rearrangement joins TRBV4-2 to TRBJ2-7, with 10 bases that match TRBD2. The sequenced sample consisted of naive CD4+ T cells from PBMCs. Subset described: CD45RA+ positively selected. The TCR sequence derives from a young man in good health. Some clones in this sample may be carry-over from other donors' samples. For the CDR3, the DNA is TGTGCCAGCAGCCAAGACCTAGCGGGAGCCTACGAGCAGTACTTC. Protein sequence: CASSQDLAGAYEQYF.